This section outlines one T cell receptor beta chain sequence together with its context. Its antigen is undetermined. The data are from a study of cytomegalovirus exposure and HLA in healthy donors. Study results and caveats: Relative to the roughly 640-donor mean, N-insertions were reportedly fewer in an Asian-associated ancestry cluster in a later analysis.

The PCR ran on 60 Vbeta and 13 Jbeta primers. TCRdb keeps only in-frame clones here, not all; method: immunoSEQ multiplex PCR. The table records approximately 160,000 clones, over 70% of them present only once. The sequenced material came from PBMCs. This sequence originates from a man aged 50 or older in good health and CMV-seropositive.

The CDR3 loop reads CASRPRDSYNEQFF. Written as DNA, the CDR3 is TGTGCCAGCAGGCCCCGGGACTCTTACAATGAGCAGTTCTTC. The chain has TRBV11-2 and TRBJ2-1; weak D call: TRBD2 (6 bases). Germline values: CDR1 SGHAT, CDR2 FQNNGV. V was pared by 6 bases and J by 4 bases, with 13 bases between. The length of the CDR3 is 14 residues.